The subject of this entry is one T cell receptor (beta chain). Its antigen remains unknown. The sample originates from a study of cytomegalovirus exposure and HLA in healthy donors. This CDR3 spans 14 amino acids. Trimming shortened V by 4 bases and J by 7 bases, and 14 bases separated the two germline ends. CDR1 and CDR2 (germline): SGHDT, YYEEEE. Study-wide findings and caveats: By a later analysis, the bulk of CMV-associated TCR beta chains appeared HLA-restricted. It was assumed in the presence/absence analyses that sequencing depth was roughly uniform across donors. A later analysis reportedly found that, within productive TCRs, an Asian-associated ancestry cluster had fewer N-insertions than the mean observed across the roughly 730 donors. TRBV6-2, TRBV6-3 and some other V segments were unresolvable in 87-base-pair reads.

With 60 Vbeta and 13 Jbeta primers, the PCR was carried out. Clones were read by immunoSEQ multiplex PCR, and TCRdb kept only the in-frame ones, dropping some. The sample carries 200,000 to 250,000 clones, over 70% recorded once. This chain links TRBV5-6 with TRBJ1-4; maybe TRBD1 (6 bases). The sequence came from an older woman in good health and CMV-seropositive. The sample taken for sequencing was PBMCs. The CDR3 DNA reads TGTGCCAGCAGCACAGGGTTTGCGGGTGAAAAACTGTTTTTT. This translates into CASSTGFAGEKLFF.